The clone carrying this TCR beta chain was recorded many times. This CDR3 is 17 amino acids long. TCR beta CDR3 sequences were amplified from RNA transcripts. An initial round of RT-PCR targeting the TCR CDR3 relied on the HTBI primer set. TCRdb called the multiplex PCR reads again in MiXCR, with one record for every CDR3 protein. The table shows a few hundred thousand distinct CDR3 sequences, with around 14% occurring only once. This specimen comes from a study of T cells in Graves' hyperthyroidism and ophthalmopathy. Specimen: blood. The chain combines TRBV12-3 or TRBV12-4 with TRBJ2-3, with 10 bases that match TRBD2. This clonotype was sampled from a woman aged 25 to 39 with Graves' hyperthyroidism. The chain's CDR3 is CATEMASGGGWADTQYF. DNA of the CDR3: TGTGCGACCGAGATGGCTAGCGGGGGAGGGTGGGCAGATACGCAGTATTTT.